Listed here is a single T cell receptor (beta chain). Its cognate antigen has yet to be identified. No qualities accompany the bases; no much larger clone lies one base away. Reading the germline V gene (reference sequence) gives CDR1 LNHDA and CDR2 SQIVND. Cut back by 3 bases and 5 bases, the V and J ends lie 8 bases apart. The CDR3 spans 13 residues, from the cysteine through the phenylalanine. Only the CDR3 DNA is retained, 39 bases long and in frame from the first base. In the prospective study, participants were about 18 to 100 years old, resided in 25 or so geographic areas of the United States, and were enrolled through a virtual design. In the prospective study, participants were assigned to cohorts based on the clinical history participants reported in a screening survey and a study questionnaire. Recovered participants in ImmuneRACE Cohort 3 were defined by two consecutive negative NP/OP PCR tests, clearance by a healthcare professional, or resolution of symptoms. In the prospective study, whole blood, serum and a nasopharyngeal or oropharyngeal swab were collected from each participant by mobile phlebotomists. Additional blood draws and questionnaires over an approximately 2-month period could optionally be provided by prospective study participants. Before DNA extraction, prospective study blood samples were shipped either frozen or at room temperature.

TCRbeta CDR3 regions were amplified from genomic DNA using the immunoSEQ Assay, a bias-controlled multiplex PCR. Per the source publication's procedure: Nucleated cell counts per sample were estimated from amplification of reference gene primers within the assay. To quantify the absolute abundance of each unique TCRbeta CDR3 rearrangement, sequence reads were collapsed and filtered. For each sample, productive Simpson clonality was calculated as the square root of Simpson's diversity index over productive rearrangements. As stored in TCRdb, this immuneACCESS dataset retains in-frame rearrangements with V and J assigned. A fraction of the clones does not appear; measured against another copy, unresolved V genes explain less than half of the discrepancy, and the remainder lacks a known reason. From that table come the V and J calls and clone size; the DNA was used to work out D and trimming. For this sample there are about 320,000 clones; roughly 90% appear just once. Over 4% of the sample rests with the top ten.

The data were obtained in a study of blood T cell repertoires in COVID-19 (dated by TCRdb to about 2020). As for the study more broadly: The collaborator samples originated in the United States, Italy and Spain and spanned the acute and convalescent phases of COVID-19. Where available, HLA class I and class II types were taken from metadata supplied by the sample provider and were not determined by assay-based typing. The repertoires were released in a freely available public database meant as a resource for research on the immune response to SARS-CoV-2. Nearly every sample came with metadata listing a de-identified subject ID, COVID-19 status, age in years and sex. The dataset comprised deeply sampled blood TCRbeta repertoires from subjects exposed to, actively infected with, or recovered from COVID-19. The samples were drawn from two sources: the first 160 participants of the ongoing ImmuneRACE study, and over 950 subjects contributed by 6 global collaborators. The material from the prospective study consisted of cDNA or gDNA derived from T cells, B-cell-depleted T cells, or PBMCs. Results the study describes overall, beyond this receptor: Clinical and demographic metadata were provided uncurated, with the amount varying by source and participant.

The sequence was collected from a man in his 60s who had recovered from COVID-19. In this chain, TRBV19 is recombined with TRBJ2-1, with a tentative D gene TRBD2 over 6 matching bases. Sequencing was carried out using PBMCs or T cells enriched from blood (not recorded which). The CDR3 loop reads CASSMPGDNEQFF. In nucleotide form, the sequence is TGTGCCAGTAGTATGCCGGGAGACAATGAGCAGTTCTTC.